Shown below are 25 T cell receptor beta chains from a single sample sequenced in a study of shared clonotypes between healthy human individuals. Sequencing used immunoSEQ multiplex PCR; TCRdb keeps in-frame clones, though not all of them. The table has 2 million to 2.5 million clones, just over 90% seen once. The sequencing sample was made of naive CD4+ T cells from PBMCs. Documented subset: CD45RA+ positively selected. All receptors come from a man between 18 and 29 years old in good health. Some clones in this sample may be carry-over from other donors' samples.

The chain recombines TRBV18 with TRBJ2-7, with 14 bases identical to TRBD2. Looked up from germline, CDR1 is KGHSH and CDR2 is LQKENI. V shed 4 bases and J 7 bases; nucleotides not matched to a gene: 6. This CDR3 has 15 amino acids. CDR3 amino acids: CASSQAGLAGVEQYF. The CDR3 DNA follows: TGTGCCAGCTCACAGGCGGGACTAGCGGGAGTTGAGCAGTACTTC.

This clone was counted only a few times. The genes are TRBV6-5 and TRBJ1-5; 7 positions agree with TRBD1. The CDR3 is made up of 15 amino acids. Per germline, CDR1 MNHEY and CDR2 SVGAGI. V was pared by 6 bases and J by 1 base, with 6 bases of the junction left unmatched. This CDR3 is CASRKGTVSNQPQHF. The DNA for the CDR3 is TGTGCCAGCAGAAAGGGGACAGTCAGCAATCAGCCCCAGCATTTT.

This rearrangement joins TRBV4-1 to TRBJ2-6; 9 bases agree with TRBD1. V lost 3 bases to trimming and J lost 2 bases; unmatched junction nucleotides: 5. Germline values: CDR1 MGHRA, CDR2 YSYEKL. CDR3 length: 17 amino acids. CDR3 loop: CASSQGRQGAGANVLTF. The CDR3 DNA reads as TGCGCCAGCAGCCAGGGTAGACAGGGGGCTGGGGCCAACGTCCTGACTTTC.

This clone has only one observation. CDR3 nucleotide sequence: TGTGCCACCAGCAGGCGGGCCCTGGGACAGGGGACTCCCCGTTCCTACGAGCAGTACTTC. Amino acid sequence: CATSRRALGQGTPRSYEQYF. The chain is built from TRBV15 and TRBJ2-7; 10 bases map to TRBD1. V shed 3 bases, J shed 1 base, and the junction held 18 bases outside the gene matches. Germline loops: CDR1 LNHNV, CDR2 YYDKDF (reference sequence). This CDR3 has 20 amino acids.

V gene TRBV9 combines with J gene TRBJ1-2; a weak D match, TRBD1 (6 bases). The V gene's germline CDR1 is SGDLS and CDR2 YYNGEE. The ends were cut back, 0 bases at V and 3 bases at J, with 12 bases in the middle. This CDR3 is built from 15 residues. CDR3 amino acids: CASSVETGGHYGYTF. The CDR3 coding sequence is TGTGCCAGCAGCGTAGAGACAGGAGGGCACTATGGCTACACCTTC.

The chain joins TRBV7-2 to TRBJ1-4; 9 bases are a match to TRBD1. This CDR3 contains 14 residues. The ends lost 5 bases at V and 8 bases at J; junction bases unmatched: 6. In germline, CDR1 is SGHTA, CDR2 FQGNSA. The CDR3 DNA follows: TGTGCCAGCAGCACCGGGACAGGGCAGGAAAAACTGTTTTTT. Translated: CASSTGTGQEKLFF.

The V gene is TRBV28, the J gene TRBJ2-5, with no clear D. V was shortened by 5 bases and J by 5 bases, with 9 bases between the two germline ends. The CDR3 has 12 amino acids. Germline values: CDR1 MDHEN, CDR2 SYDVKM. The CDR3 DNA reads as TGTGCCAGCAGTCGAAATCTCGAGACCCAGTACTTC. Its translation is CASSRNLETQYF.

The rearrangement uses TRBV28 and TRBJ2-3; perhaps TRBD2 as D (7 bases). V was trimmed by 5 bases and J by 14 bases, leaving 14 bases between them. The CDR3 spans 11 residues. Looked up from germline, CDR1 is MDHEN and CDR2 is SYDVKM. CDR3 in DNA: TGTGCCAGCAGTCTCCGGGGGGCAGGGTATTTT. Translating it yields CASSLRGAGYF.

The genes are TRBV6-1 and TRBJ2-1; TRBD2 matches 11 bases. Germline V gene data show CDR1 as MNHNS and CDR2 as SASEGT. J was trimmed by 3 bases and V by 2 bases; bases with no gene match: 3. CDR3 length: 16 amino acids. DNA for the CDR3: TGTGCCAGCAGTGAACTAGCGGGAGGACTCTACAATGAGCAGTTCTTC. As protein: CASSELAGGLYNEQFF.

The chain uses TRBV2 and TRBJ1-3, with D perhaps matching TRBD1 (6 bases). Germline loops: CDR1 SNHLY, CDR2 FYNNEI. The CDR3 sequence is 13 residues long. Deletions cut 6 bases from V and 8 bases from J, with 14 bases between. CDR3 sequence (DNA): TGTGCCAGCAGGGCAGGGGTTACGGACACCATATATTTT. It encodes CASRAGVTDTIYF.

The chain recombines TRBV5-1 with TRBJ2-2; perhaps TRBD1 as D (6 bases). The germline CDR1 and CDR2 sequences are SGHRS and YFSETQ. Deletions cut 3 bases from V and 5 bases from J, with 14 bases between. The CDR3 has 15 residues. The CDR3 DNA follows: TGCGCCAGCAGCTCCGGACAGTCGGGGACCGGGGAGCTGTTTTTT. Amino acid sequence: CASSSGQSGTGELFF.

The chain uses TRBV9 and TRBJ1-1, with D possibly TRBD1 on 5 matching bases. CDR1 is SGDLS and CDR2 is YYNGEE in the germline V gene. The CDR3 contains 16 residues. Trimming pared 4 bases from V and 1 base from J, leaving 17 bases between. The CDR3 DNA reads TGTGCCAGCAGCCCGAGAGGAGGGGATCCGAACACTGAAGCTTTCTTT. This encodes CASSPRGGDPNTEAFF.

The chain joins TRBV28 to TRBJ1-2, with 9 bases that match TRBD1. Looked up from germline, CDR1 is MDHEN and CDR2 is SYDVKM. The length of the CDR3 is 17 residues. The J segment lost 7 bases and the V segment lost 4 bases, leaving 16 bases of the junction unmatched. This chain's CDR3 is CASSSPLGTGKGAGYTF. The CDR3 DNA reads TGTGCCAGCAGTTCACCCCTAGGGACAGGGAAGGGGGCTGGCTACACCTTC.

The chain uses TRBV4-2 and TRBJ1-5; D is ambiguous. V was clipped by 2 bases and J by 3 bases, with 14 bases between them. The V gene's germline CDR1 is LGHNA and CDR2 YNFKEQ. The CDR3 is 16 amino acids. CDR3 sequence reads: CASSQTRTSFNQPQHF. In DNA form, the CDR3 reads TGTGCCAGCAGCCAAACCCGGACCTCCTTCAATCAGCCCCAGCATTTT.

The table lists this clone with a few counts. The CDR3 spells CASSSIRDGWNTEAFF. CDR3 DNA: TGTGCCAGCAGCTCTATACGGGACGGCTGGAACACTGAAGCTTTCTTT. The rearrangement links TRBV7-9 to TRBJ1-1, with a weak D call TRBD1 (5 bases). The CDR3 has 16 amino acids. CDR1 is SEHNR, CDR2 FQNEAQ, per germline (reference sequence). V was pared by 4 bases and J by 1 base, with 16 bases between.

The V call is TRBV19, the J call TRBJ1-2; D not resolved. V dropped 9 bases and J dropped 0 bases, with 11 bases sitting between them. The CDR3 is 13 amino acids. Per the germline V gene, CDR1 is LNHDA and CDR2 is SQIVND (reference sequence). CDR3 DNA: TGTGCCAGCCGAGACGGTGCTAACTATGGCTACACCTTC. It encodes CASRDGANYGYTF.

In its sample, this clone was seen a few times. The chain employs TRBV6-5 and TRBJ2-7; 9 positions agree with TRBD1. The CDR3 totals 14 residues. Germline V gene sequence: CDR1 MNHEY, CDR2 SVGAGI. V trimming: 4 bases; J trimming: 6 bases; junction bases outside the gene matches: 7. The CDR3 spells CASSSGTGFGEQYF. As DNA, the CDR3 is TGTGCCAGCAGTTCCGGGACAGGGTTCGGCGAGCAGTACTTC.

This chain connects TRBV18 to TRBJ2-7; TRBD1 is a possible D gene (6 bases). The germline CDR1 and CDR2 sequences are KGHSH and LQKENI. V lost 2 bases to trimming and J lost 2 bases, with 13 bases between them. This CDR3 spans 15 amino acids. DNA of the CDR3: TGTGCCAGCTCACCAACCGTGGGACACCCCTACGAGCAGTACTTC. It specifies CASSPTVGHPYEQYF.

The gene calls are TRBV2 and TRBJ1-1, with TRBD1 as a possible D gene (5 bases). Trimming shortened V by 5 bases and J by 3 bases, and 7 bases separated the two germline ends. CDR1 is SNHLY, CDR2 FYNNEI, per germline. The CDR3 has 12 amino acids. The CDR3 DNA reads TGTGCCAGCAGTTGGGGGGACACTGAAGCTTTCTTT. Translated, it gives CASSWGDTEAFF.

V is TRBV7-9 and J is TRBJ2-1; D may be TRBD1 or TRBD2 (5 bases each). The germline V gene encodes CDR1 SEHNR and CDR2 FQNEAQ (reference sequence). V lost 5 bases and J 0 bases, leaving 17 bases between the germline ends. This CDR3 has 17 amino acids. CDR3 in DNA: TGTGCCAGCAGCGCCCGCGCCGGGACCGTCTCCTACAATGAGCAGTTCTTC. Encoded protein: CASSARAGTVSYNEQFF.

V and J are TRBV28 and TRBJ2-7, with 8 bases matching TRBD2. Germline assignment: CDR1 MDHEN and CDR2 SYDVKM. CDR3 size: 15 residues. V lost 3 bases and J lost 0; bases outside the gene matches: 4. CDR3 protein: CASSFPAGDSYEQYF. In DNA, the CDR3 is TGTGCCAGCAGTTTTCCAGCGGGGGACTCCTACGAGCAGTACTTC.

The V and J genes are TRBV10-1 and TRBJ1-3; maybe TRBD1 (6 bases). Germline CDR1 and CDR2: WNHNN and SYGVQD (reference sequence). The CDR3 is 13 amino acids. Trimming took 7 bases from V and 2 from J, leaving 9 bases between them. This CDR3 reads CASNTGTGNTIYF. The DNA of the CDR3 is TGCGCCAGCAACACAGGGACTGGAAACACCATATATTTT.

This clone has only one observation. This chain connects TRBV7-3 to TRBJ2-5, with 7 bases that match TRBD2. Trimming at V came to 4 bases and at J to 6 bases, leaving 11 bases not matched to a gene. The germline CDR1 and CDR2 sequences are SGHTA and FQGTGA. The CDR3 is made up of 15 amino acids. CDR3 residues: CASSSPGVGGKTQYF. The CDR3 nucleotides read TGTGCCAGCAGCTCTCCTGGAGTCGGGGGGAAGACCCAGTACTTC.

This chain connects TRBV11-2 to TRBJ2-7; TRBD1 matches 7 bases. The germline gives CDR1 SGHAT, CDR2 FQNNGV. The V and J ends lost 0 bases and 2 bases, in that order; junction bases with no gene match: 10. The CDR3 runs 17 residues. The CDR3 coding sequence is TGTGCCAGCAGCTTAGAAGTCCCCAGACAGGGTGCCTACGAGCAGTACTTC. It codes for CASSLEVPRQGAYEQYF.

The CDR3 is CASSQDNGARGETQYF. In DNA form, the CDR3 reads TGTGCCAGCAGCCAAGACAACGGGGCTCGGGGAGAGACCCAGTACTTC. The chain employs TRBV14 and TRBJ2-5; either TRBD1 or TRBD2 may supply D (5 bases each). The germline gives CDR1 SGHDN, CDR2 FVKESK. The CDR3 has 16 amino acids. V shed 0 bases and J shed 4 bases, with 15 bases lying between them. Drawing the rest from reference TRBV14 and TRBJ2-5, the complete variable domain is EAGVTQFPSHSVIEKGQTVTLRCDPISGHDNLYWYRRVMGKEIKFLLHFVKESKQDESGMPNNRFLAERTGGTYSTLKVQPAELEDSGVYFCASSQDNGARGETQYFGPGTRLLVL.